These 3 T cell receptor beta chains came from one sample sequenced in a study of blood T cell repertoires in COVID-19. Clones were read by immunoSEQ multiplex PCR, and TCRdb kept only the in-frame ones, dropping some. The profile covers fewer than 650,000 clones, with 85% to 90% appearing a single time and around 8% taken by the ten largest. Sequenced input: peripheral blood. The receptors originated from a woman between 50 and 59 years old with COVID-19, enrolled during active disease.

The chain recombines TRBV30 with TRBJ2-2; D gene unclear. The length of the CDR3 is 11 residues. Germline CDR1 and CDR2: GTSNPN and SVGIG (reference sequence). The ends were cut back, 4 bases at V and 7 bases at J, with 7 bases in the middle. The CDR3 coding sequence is TGTGCCTGGACTAGAATCGGGGAGCTGTTTTTT. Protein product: CAWTRIGELFF.

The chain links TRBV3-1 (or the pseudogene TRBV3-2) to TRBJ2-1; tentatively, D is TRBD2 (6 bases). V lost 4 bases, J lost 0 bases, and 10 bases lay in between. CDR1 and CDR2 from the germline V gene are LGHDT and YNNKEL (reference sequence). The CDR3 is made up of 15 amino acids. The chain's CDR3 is CASSRDSGSYNEQFF. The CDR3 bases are TGTGCCAGCAGCCGGGACTCCGGCTCCTACAATGAGCAGTTCTTC.

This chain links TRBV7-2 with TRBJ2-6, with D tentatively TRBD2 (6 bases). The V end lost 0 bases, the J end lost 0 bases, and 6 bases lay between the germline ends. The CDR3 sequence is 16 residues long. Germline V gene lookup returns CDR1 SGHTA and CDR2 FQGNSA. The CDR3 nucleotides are TGTGCCAGCAGCTTAGCGGGGGGCTCTGGGGCCAACGTCCTGACTTTC. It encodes CASSLAGGSGANVLTF.